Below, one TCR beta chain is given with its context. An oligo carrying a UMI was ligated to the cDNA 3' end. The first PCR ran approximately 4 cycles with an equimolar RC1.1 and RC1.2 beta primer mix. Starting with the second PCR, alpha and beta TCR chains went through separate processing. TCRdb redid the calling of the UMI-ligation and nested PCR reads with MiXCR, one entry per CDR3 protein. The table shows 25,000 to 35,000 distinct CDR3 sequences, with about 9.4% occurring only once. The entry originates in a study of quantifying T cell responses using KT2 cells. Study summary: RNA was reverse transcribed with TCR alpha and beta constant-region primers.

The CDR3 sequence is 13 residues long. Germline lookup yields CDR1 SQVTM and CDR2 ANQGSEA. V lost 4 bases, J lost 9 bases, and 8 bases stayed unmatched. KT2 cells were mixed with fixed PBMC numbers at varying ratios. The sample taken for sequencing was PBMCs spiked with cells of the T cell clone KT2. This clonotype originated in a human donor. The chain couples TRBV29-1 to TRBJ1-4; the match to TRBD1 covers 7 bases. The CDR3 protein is CSVAGQSLKKLFF. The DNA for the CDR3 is TGCAGCGTTGCGGGACAGTCTTTGAAAAAACTGTTTTTT.